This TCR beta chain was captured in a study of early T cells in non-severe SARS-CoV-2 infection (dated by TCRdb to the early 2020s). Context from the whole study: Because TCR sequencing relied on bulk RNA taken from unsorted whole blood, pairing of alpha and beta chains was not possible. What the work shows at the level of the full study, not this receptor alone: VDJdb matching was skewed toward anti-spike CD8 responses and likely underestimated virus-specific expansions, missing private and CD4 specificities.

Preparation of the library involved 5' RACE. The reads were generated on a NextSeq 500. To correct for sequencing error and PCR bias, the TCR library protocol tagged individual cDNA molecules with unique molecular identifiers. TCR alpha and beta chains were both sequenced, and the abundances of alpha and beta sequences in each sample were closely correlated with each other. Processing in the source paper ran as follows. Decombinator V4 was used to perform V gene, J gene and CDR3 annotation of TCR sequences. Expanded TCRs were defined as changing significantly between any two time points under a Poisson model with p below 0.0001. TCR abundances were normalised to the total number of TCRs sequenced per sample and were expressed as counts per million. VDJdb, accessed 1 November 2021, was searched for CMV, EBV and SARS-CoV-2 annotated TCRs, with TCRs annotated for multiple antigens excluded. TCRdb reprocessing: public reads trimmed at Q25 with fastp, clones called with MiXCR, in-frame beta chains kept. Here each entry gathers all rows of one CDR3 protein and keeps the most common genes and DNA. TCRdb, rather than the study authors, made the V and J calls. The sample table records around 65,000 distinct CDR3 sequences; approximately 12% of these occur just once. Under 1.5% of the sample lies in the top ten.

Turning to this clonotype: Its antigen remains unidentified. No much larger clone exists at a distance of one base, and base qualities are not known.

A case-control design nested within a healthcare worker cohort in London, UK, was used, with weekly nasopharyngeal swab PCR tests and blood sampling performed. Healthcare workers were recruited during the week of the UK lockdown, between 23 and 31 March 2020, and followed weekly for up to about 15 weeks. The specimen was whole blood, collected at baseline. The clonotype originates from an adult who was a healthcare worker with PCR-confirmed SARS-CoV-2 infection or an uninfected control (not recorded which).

The CDR3 loop reads CASSQVSSYNEQFF. The DNA is as follows: TGTGCCAGCAGCCAAGTTTCGAGCTACAATGAGCAGTTCTTC. The rearranged chain carries TRBV14 and TRBJ2-1; a confident D gene designation cannot be given. V is pared back by 1 base and J by 3 bases, with 7 bases lying between the germline termini. Counted from cysteine to phenylalanine, this CDR3 has 14 amino acids. Only the CDR3 DNA is retained, 42 bases long and in frame from the first base. The germline V gene provides CDR1 SGHDN and CDR2 FVKESK.